The 14 T cell receptor beta chains below come from one sample, sequenced in a study of T cell responses to AZD1222 COVID-19 vaccine. This table comes from immunoSEQ multiplex PCR, and its TCRdb copy is limited to in-frame clones, with some not included. There are 100,000 to 150,000 clones in the sample; more than 80% occur only once, and roughly 1.6% lies in the top ten. The source was peripheral blood, collected on day 0 of AZD1222 vaccination. The receptors come from an adult in good health.

The gene calls are TRBV6-5 and TRBJ1-2; weak D call: TRBD1 (5 bases). V was trimmed by 1 base and J by 8 bases, leaving 11 bases between them. The CDR3 covers 13 residues. CDR1 MNHEY and CDR2 SVGAGI come from the germline V gene. This chain's CDR3 is CASSYWGTGGYTF. CDR3 coding DNA: TGTGCCAGCAGTTACTGGGGGACTGGGGGCTACACCTTC.

The rearrangement uses TRBV18 and TRBJ1-1, with TRBD1 as a possible D gene (6 bases). Trimming pared 0 bases from V and 0 bases from J, leaving 17 bases between. The CDR3 length is 18 residues. The germline CDR1 and CDR2 sequences are KGHSH and LQKENI. In nucleotides, the CDR3 is TGTGCCAGCTCACCACCCTCACGCAGGGGAGGAATGAACACTGAAGCTTTCTTT. Protein: CASSPPSRRGGMNTEAFF.

This clone showed up just a few times. V and J are TRBV6-6 and TRBJ1-5; 7 bases line up with TRBD1. CDR3 length: 18 amino acids. Germline CDR1 and CDR2: MNHNY and SVGAGI (reference sequence). Unmatched junction bases numbered 13, after V lost 5 bases and J lost 0 bases. The CDR3 sequence is CASSPSGTVTYSNQPQHF. Here the CDR3 DNA reads TGTGCCAGCAGTCCCTCCGGGACAGTGACTTATAGCAATCAGCCCCAGCATTTT.

The chain carries TRBV7-9 and TRBJ1-2; no firm D call. Germline CDR1 is SEHNR and CDR2 is FQNEAQ (reference sequence). Trimming pared 4 bases from V and 4 bases from J, leaving 7 bases between. The CDR3 runs 12 residues. The DNA for the CDR3 is TGTGCCAGCAGCTCCTTGGGCTATGGCTACACCTTC. Translated, it gives CASSSLGYGYTF.

This chain connects TRBV7-8 to TRBJ2-7; no definite D call. The ends were cut back, 6 bases at V and 7 bases at J, with 19 bases in the middle. In germline, CDR1 is SGHVS, CDR2 FQNEAQ. The CDR3 sequence is 14 residues long. DNA for the CDR3: TGTGCCAGCAGTCTCCTACGAGTCTCCGATGAGCAGTACTTC. Translation: CASSLLRVSDEQYF.

The chain has TRBV5-4 and TRBJ2-5, with D perhaps TRBD2 (6 bases). The CDR3 length is 17 residues. Germline V lookup: CDR1 SGHNT, CDR2 YYREEE (reference sequence). V was pared by 4 bases and J by 1 base, with 20 bases between. CDR3 sequence: CASSVGGGLKSQETQYF. For the CDR3, the DNA is TGTGCCAGCAGCGTGGGGGGAGGACTTAAGTCCCAAGAGACCCAGTACTTC. Drawing the rest from reference TRBV5-4 and TRBJ2-5, the complete variable domain is ETGVTQSPTHLIKTRGQQVTLRCSSQSGHNTVSWYQQALGQGPQFIFQYYREEENGRGNFPPRFSGLQFPNYSSELNVNALELDDSALYLCASSVGGGLKSQETQYFGPGTRLLVL.

V is TRBV19 and J is TRBJ1-5; TRBD1 agrees at 7 bases. The CDR3 length is 14 residues. With V trimmed by 3 bases and J by 5 bases, 4 bases remained unmatched. Germline CDR1 LNHDA, CDR2 SQIVND (reference sequence). This chain's CDR3 is CASSIEGAHQPQHF. The CDR3 bases are TGTGCCAGTAGTATTGAGGGGGCCCATCAGCCCCAGCATTTT.

The chain links TRBV4-3 to TRBJ2-1; 16 bases are shared with TRBD2. The CDR3 has 18 residues. The junction had 3 bases not matched to a gene; V was cut back by 4 bases and J by 0 bases. The germline CDR1 and CDR2 sequences are LGHNA and YSLEER. The CDR3 coding sequence is TGCGCCAGCAGCCCTGGGACTAGCGGGGGGGGCTCCTACAATGAGCAGTTCTTC. Protein sequence: CASSPGTSGGGSYNEQFF.

The J gene is TRBJ1-5, the V gene TRBV6-5; 8 nucleotides align to TRBD1. Germline trimming cut 7 bases from V and 3 bases from J; bases unmatched to any gene: 8. Germline assignment: CDR1 MNHEY and CDR2 SVGAGI. This CDR3 spans 15 amino acids. CDR3 sequence reads: CASTGTGLSNQPQHF. CDR3 coding DNA: TGTGCCAGCACCGGGACAGGTCTATCCAATCAGCCCCAGCATTTT.

The genes are TRBV5-1 and TRBJ2-5; the D is unclear. Looked up from germline, CDR1 is SGHRS and CDR2 is YFSETQ. V was pared by 4 bases and J by 1 base, with 8 bases between. The CDR3 runs 13 residues. This chain's CDR3 is CASSAGLQETQYF. CDR3 nucleotide sequence: TGCGCCAGCAGCGCCGGGCTCCAAGAGACCCAGTACTTC.

CDR3 bases: TGTGCCAGCAGCTTTGGGGGTACCGATCAGCCCCAGCATTTT. This sequence encodes CASSFGGTDQPQHF. This sequence joins TRBV11-3 and TRBJ1-5; D possibly corresponds to TRBD1 (5 bases). V was shortened by 3 bases and J by 5 bases, with 11 bases between the two germline ends. This CDR3 is 14 amino acids long. The germline V gene has CDR1 SGHNT and CDR2 YENEEA.

The V gene is TRBV6-5, the J gene TRBJ2-3; 10 nucleotides align to TRBD2. Germline CDR1 MNHEY, CDR2 SVGAGI. The length of the CDR3 is 14 residues. The V gene end was trimmed by 8 bases and the J gene end by 2 bases; junction bases not matched to a gene: 4. This CDR3 is CASQGTSDTDTQYF. CDR3 nucleotides: TGTGCCAGCCAAGGGACTAGCGACACAGATACGCAGTATTTT.

The V call is TRBV2, the J call TRBJ2-7; 16 nucleotides align to TRBD2. After removal of 5 bases from V and 0 bases from J, the junction contained 4 bases not matched to a gene. CDR3 length: 17 amino acids. Germline V CDR1 and CDR2: SNHLY, FYNNEI. In nucleotides, the CDR3 is TGTGCCAGCAGTCTCGGGACTAGCGGGAGGGCCTCCTACGAGCAGTACTTC. This gives the protein CASSLGTSGRASYEQYF. The whole variable domain, filled in from reference TRBV2 and TRBJ2-7, reads EPEVTQTPSHQVTQMGQEVILRCVPISNHLYFYWYRQILGQKVEFLVSFYNNEISEKSEIFDDQFSVERPDGSNFTLKIRSTKLEDSAMYFCASSLGTSGRASYEQYFGPGTRLTVT.

The chain links TRBV11-3 to TRBJ2-3; D call uncertain. Germline values: CDR1 SGHNT, CDR2 YENEEA. With 1 base removed from V and 0 bases from J, the gap between germline ends came to 11 bases. The CDR3 covers 16 residues. The CDR3 region has the DNA TGTGCCAGCAGCTTAGGAACCAGCCCTAGCACAGATACGCAGTATTTT. Amino acids: CASSLGTSPSTDTQYF. Full variable domain (outside the CDR3, taken from reference TRBV11-3 and TRBJ2-3): EAGVVQSPRYKIIEKKQPVAFWCNPISGHNTLYWYLQNLGQGPELLIRYENEEAVDDSQLPKDRFSAERLKGVDSTLKIQPAELGDSAVYLCASSLGTSPSTDTQYFGPGTRLTVL.